The 25 T cell receptor beta chains below come from one sample, sequenced in a study of OX40 agonist ivuxolimab in advanced cancers. The method was immunoSEQ multiplex PCR; TCRdb's version includes in-frame clones alone and lacks a portion of them. The profile shows tens of thousands of clones, approximately 90% of them singletons. This specimen consisted of CD4+ or CD8+ T cells sorted from blood, obtained in a trial of the OX40 agonist ivuxolimab. The source is an adult with an advanced solid tumor such as melanoma, head and neck, liver or kidney cancer.

The chain employs TRBV30 and TRBJ2-1; either TRBD1 or TRBD2 may fit D (6 bases each). The V end was cut by 4 bases, the J end by 2 bases, with 15 bases between. Germline V gene data show CDR1 as GTSNPN and CDR2 as SVGIG (reference sequence). This CDR3 is 15 amino acids long. Here the CDR3 reads CAWTGAGGTYNEQFF. The DNA for the CDR3 is TGTGCCTGGACGGGGGCTGGCGGGACCTACAATGAGCAGTTCTTC.

This chain links TRBV11-3 with TRBJ2-2, with 11 bases lining up with TRBD1. CDR3 length: 18 residues. Germline V lookup: CDR1 SGHNT, CDR2 YENEEA. With V trimmed by 5 bases and J by 3 bases, 11 bases remained unmatched. The CDR3 region has the DNA TGTGCCAGCAGCCCTCCCCGAGGGACAGGGGGGGACACCGGGGAGCTGTTTTTT. It yields the protein CASSPPRGTGGDTGELFF. The full variable domain, completed using reference TRBV11-3 and TRBJ2-2, is EAGVVQSPRYKIIEKKQPVAFWCNPISGHNTLYWYLQNLGQGPELLIRYENEEAVDDSQLPKDRFSAERLKGVDSTLKIQPAELGDSAVYLCASSPPRGTGGDTGELFFGEGSRLTVL.

V gene TRBV11-1 combines with J gene TRBJ2-7, with 7 bases identical to TRBD1. In germline, CDR1 is SGHAT, CDR2 FQDESV (reference sequence). There are 14 residues in the CDR3. Trimming at V came to 4 bases and at J to 6 bases, leaving 9 bases not matched to a gene. CDR3 DNA sequence: TGTGCCAGCAGCTATCGGACAGGTTCTGGCGAGCAGTACTTC. It yields the protein CASSYRTGSGEQYF.

The CDR3 sequence: CASSFGGGLSYEQYF. The DNA of the CDR3 is TGTGCCAGCAGCTTCGGCGGTGGCCTATCGTATGAGCAGTACTTC. V and J are TRBV5-4 and TRBJ2-7; D gene unclear. Looked up from germline, CDR1 is SGHNT and CDR2 is YYREEE (reference sequence). V was shortened by 2 bases and J by 7 bases, with 19 bases between the two germline ends. CDR3 length: 15 residues.

The chain joins TRBV5-1 to TRBJ1-1; TRBD1 is a possible D gene (5 bases). The V gene lost 2 bases and the J gene lost 0 bases, with 8 bases spanning the gap. Germline CDR1 SGHRS, CDR2 YFSETQ. This CDR3 region has 14 residues. The CDR3 coding sequence is TGCGCCAGCAGCTTCGGGGCCATGAACACTGAAGCTTTCTTT. It encodes CASSFGAMNTEAFF.

This sequence joins TRBV4-3 and TRBJ2-2; TRBD2 matches 8 bases. Germline CDR1 is LGHNA and CDR2 is YSLEER. The CDR3 runs 16 residues. V lost 2 bases, J lost 9 bases, and 11 bases stayed unmatched. In nucleotides, the CDR3 is TGCGCCAGCAGCCAAAACGCGGGAGGAACAAGGAGGGAGCTGTTTTTT. Translation: CASSQNAGGTRRELFF.

The chain recombines TRBV28 with TRBJ1-4; D remains unclear. With 0 bases removed from V and 7 bases from J, the gap between germline ends came to 12 bases. CDR3 length equals 15 residues. Germline V gives CDR1 MDHEN, CDR2 SYDVKM. The DNA of the CDR3 is TGTGCCAGCAGTTTATGGACCCCAGGTGGTGAAAAACTGTTTTTT. Residues: CASSLWTPGGEKLFF.

This chain connects TRBV9 to TRBJ2-7; no firm D call. The V end was cut by 0 bases, the J end by 6 bases, with 10 bases between. Per the germline V gene, CDR1 is SGDLS and CDR2 is YYNGEE. This CDR3 is built from 13 residues. The CDR3 protein is CASSVGPDGEQYF. The CDR3 nucleotides read TGTGCCAGCAGCGTAGGCCCGGACGGCGAGCAGTACTTC. Combining the CDR3 with reference TRBV9 and TRBJ2-7 gives the whole variable domain DSGVTQTPKHLITATGQRVTLRCSPRSGDLSVYWYQQSLDQGLQFLIQYYNGEERAKGNILERFSAQQFPDLHSELNLSSLELGDSALYFCASSVGPDGEQYFGPGTRLTVT.

The chain links TRBV30 to TRBJ1-2; 11 positions agree with TRBD1. The CDR3 totals 16 residues. The V and J ends lost 5 bases and 3 bases, in that order; junction bases with no gene match: 11. In germline, CDR1 is GTSNPN, CDR2 SVGIG (reference sequence). CDR3 loop: CAWLWKGQGVDYGYTF. The CDR3 region has the DNA TGTGCCTGGCTTTGGAAGGGACAGGGGGTCGACTATGGCTACACCTTC.

The rearrangement uses TRBV29-1 and TRBJ1-2; no clear D. The CDR3 runs 13 residues. Trimming took 4 bases from V and 0 from J, leaving 9 bases between them. Per the germline V gene, CDR1 is SQVTM and CDR2 is ANQGSEA. In DNA form, the CDR3 reads TGCAGCGTTGCGGCTCCAGCTAACTATGGCTACACCTTC. Its protein is CSVAAPANYGYTF.

The genes are TRBV5-1 and TRBJ2-3; D is undetermined. CDR3 size: 14 residues. CDR1 and CDR2 from the germline V gene are SGHRS and YFSETQ. Between the trimmed V and J ends, which lost 5 bases and 2 bases, there was a span of 12 bases. The CDR3 sequence: CASSLTPATDTQYF. The CDR3 DNA is TGCGCCAGCAGTTTGACTCCAGCCACAGATACGCAGTATTTT.

The chain uses TRBV11-2 and TRBJ2-7; D is possibly TRBD2 (6 bases). This CDR3 has 13 residues. The ends were cut back, 3 bases at V and 6 bases at J, with 12 bases in the middle. Germline assignment: CDR1 SGHAT and CDR2 FQNNGV. CDR3 sequence: CASSFGGFGEQYF. Here the CDR3 DNA reads TGTGCCAGCAGCTTCGGGGGTTTCGGCGAGCAGTACTTC.

This clone showed up just once. This chain uses TRBV5-1 with TRBJ1-2; tentative D call: TRBD1 (5 bases). V lost 5 bases to trimming and J lost 1 base, with 18 bases between them. This CDR3 has 16 residues. Germline CDR1 SGHRS, CDR2 YFSETQ. The DNA for the CDR3 is TGCGCCAGCAGTCGTCCCGCGGGGGACTATAACTATGGCTACACCTTC. This translates into CASSRPAGDYNYGYTF.

The rearrangement joins TRBV18 to TRBJ2-7, with D possibly TRBD2 on 5 matching bases. The CDR3 extends over 15 amino acids. The ends were cut back, 6 bases at V and 2 bases at J, with 17 bases in the middle. Germline CDR1 KGHSH, CDR2 LQKENI. In DNA form, the CDR3 reads TGTGCCAGCTCGCGCGGACTGAGTGAGCCCTACGAGCAGTACTTC. This gives the protein CASSRGLSEPYEQYF.

This clone was counted a single time. CDR3 in amino acids: CASSLEGAGLDTQYF. In DNA, the CDR3 is TGTGCCAGCAGCTTGGAGGGGGCGGGGCTAGATACGCAGTATTTT. The V and J genes are TRBV5-4 and TRBJ2-3, with D possibly matching TRBD1 (7 bases). With 0 bases removed from V and 5 bases from J, the gap between germline ends came to 13 bases. The germline CDR1 and CDR2 sequences are SGHNT and YYREEE (reference sequence). This CDR3 contains 15 residues.

This rearrangement joins TRBV9 to TRBJ2-2; D may be TRBD1 or TRBD2 (6 bases each). This CDR3 is built from 15 residues. V was pared by 4 bases and J by 5 bases, with 15 bases between. CDR1 SGDLS and CDR2 YYNGEE come from the germline V gene. DNA for the CDR3: TGTGCCAGCAGCATAAAGGAGGGGGTTACCGGGGAGCTGTTTTTT. Its translation is CASSIKEGVTGELFF.

The gene calls are TRBV11-3 and TRBJ2-1; D is tentatively TRBD1 or TRBD2 (6 bases each). With 0 bases removed from V and 10 bases from J, the gap between germline ends came to 10 bases. This CDR3 has 13 amino acids. Germline V gene lookup returns CDR1 SGHNT and CDR2 YENEEA. CDR3 nucleotide sequence: TGTGCCAGCAGCTTAGATCGAGGGGGGGAGCAGTTCTTC. Translated, it gives CASSLDRGGEQFF.

The chain joins TRBV7-9 to TRBJ2-3, with TRBD2 as a possible D gene (6 bases). Germline V gene sequence: CDR1 SEHNR, CDR2 FQNEAQ (reference sequence). Trimming took off 5 bases at V and 1 base at J, with 16 bases between the two ends. The CDR3 spans 16 residues. The chain's CDR3 is CASSRGRGTGTDTQYF. The CDR3 DNA is TGTGCCAGCAGCCGGGGACGGGGGACTGGCACAGATACGCAGTATTTT. Complete variable domain (other parts from reference TRBV7-9 and TRBJ2-3): DTGVSQNPRHKITKRGQNVTFRCDPISEHNRLYWYRQTLGQGPEFLTYFQNEAQLEKSRLLSDRFSAERPKGSFSTLEIQRTEQGDSAMYLCASSRGRGTGTDTQYFGPGTRLTVL.

There are a few counts of this clone. The V gene is TRBV4-1, the J gene TRBJ2-7, with a tentative D call TRBD1 (5 bases). The germline gives CDR1 MGHRA, CDR2 YSYEKL. Trimming removed 4 bases at V and 4 bases at J, with 14 bases between. The CDR3 has 14 amino acids. CDR3 region: CASSLGPQGYEQYF. For the CDR3, the DNA is TGCGCCAGCAGCCTCGGACCCCAGGGATACGAGCAGTACTTC.

The chain has TRBV27 and TRBJ1-2; 7 nucleotides align to TRBD1. CDR3 length: 18 amino acids. The germline CDR1 and CDR2 sequences are MNHEY and SMNVEV (reference sequence). V dropped 0 bases and J dropped 3; count of bases not matched to a gene: 13. The CDR3 protein is CASSLSKPIRGGDYGYTF. The DNA of the CDR3 is TGTGCCAGCAGTTTATCGAAGCCCATCAGGGGGGGGGACTATGGCTACACCTTC.

This rearrangement joins TRBV7-9 to TRBJ2-1; 15 nucleotides match TRBD2. Germline lookup yields CDR1 SEHNR and CDR2 FQNEAQ (reference sequence). The CDR3 runs 18 residues. The V segment lost 0 bases and the J segment 8 bases; nucleotides outside the gene matches: 8. CDR3 amino acids: CASSLAMGLAGGRDEQFF. The CDR3 DNA reads TGTGCCAGCAGCTTAGCGATGGGACTAGCGGGAGGTAGGGATGAGCAGTTCTTC.

This sequence joins TRBV6-4 and TRBJ2-2; tentatively, D is TRBD1 (6 bases). Germline loops: CDR1 MRHNA, CDR2 SNTAGT. The length of the CDR3 is 16 residues. V lost 4 bases and J 2 bases, leaving 14 bases between the germline ends. The CDR3 region is CASSATGLANTGELFF. CDR3 sequence (DNA): TGTGCCAGCAGTGCGACAGGACTTGCTAACACCGGGGAGCTGTTTTTT.

This chain links TRBV19 with TRBJ2-1, with D possibly called TRBD1 or TRBD2 (6 bases each). The germline V gene has CDR1 LNHDA and CDR2 SQIVND (reference sequence). The CDR3 covers 15 residues. V was clipped by 6 bases and J by 7 bases, with 19 bases between them. CDR3 loop: CASSPNRGGSNEQFF. In DNA, the CDR3 is TGTGCCAGTAGCCCCAATCGAGGGGGGAGTAATGAGCAGTTCTTC.

This CDR3 reads CASSLSYEQYF. CDR3 sequence (DNA): TGTGCCAGCAGCTTGTCCTACGAGCAGTACTTC. J is TRBJ2-7 and V is TRBV7-6; D uncertain. CDR1 and CDR2 from the germline V gene are SGHVS and FNYEAQ. Trimming pared 3 bases from V and 1 base from J, leaving 1 base between. CDR3 length equals 11 residues.

This chain connects TRBV5-6 to TRBJ2-7, with 7 bases lining up with TRBD1. Germline CDR1 and CDR2: SGHDT and YYEEEE. J gave up 3 bases and V 4 bases, and 7 bases lay outside the gene matches. CDR3 length equals 14 residues. CDR3 nucleotide sequence: TGTGCCAGCAGCGCCGACAGGGATGGCTACGAGCAGTACTTC. This translates into CASSADRDGYEQYF.